The clone carrying this TCR beta chain was detected only once. With random hexamers, reverse transcription was performed on roughly 0.5 to 1 ug of RNA. TCR beta CDR3 was amplified by immunoSEQ multiplex PCR. This amplification extended across 54 Vbeta and 13 Jbeta segments. TCRdb processed the immunoSEQ multiplex PCR reads anew with MiXCR; each CDR3 protein has one entry. The repertoire consists of 150,000 to 250,000 distinct CDR3 sequences, with 90% to 95% occurring once and the leading ten covering 0.093%. The V gene's germline CDR1 is DFQATT and CDR2 SNEGSKA (reference sequence). With 6 bases clipped from V and 3 bases from J, the junction kept 8 bases outside the gene matches. The CDR3 is 14 residues long. This sample was taken from a study of CD8 T cells in Susac syndrome. Sequencing of TCR beta drew on CD8+ and CD4+ T cells from blood. Bulk CD8+ and CD4+ cells came from magnetic negative isolation; CD8+ TEMRA by FACS.

This clonotype was sampled from a human donor with multiple sclerosis. Sequenced material: CD4+ T cells from PBMCs. The chain carries TRBV20-1 and TRBJ2-7, with 10 bases aligning to TRBD1. The CDR3 sequence is CSAEPGTGDYEQYF. The DNA for the CDR3 is TGCAGTGCCGAGCCCGGGACAGGGGACTACGAGCAGTACTTC.